The 24 T cell receptor beta chains below all came from one sample that was sequenced in a study of blood T cell repertoires in COVID-19 (dated by TCRdb to about 2020). The receptor library was made with the immunoSEQ multiplex PCR assay. In its TCRdb copy, this immuneACCESS table keeps in-frame sequences only and misses some clones. Where compared with another copy, unresolved V genes explain less than half of these, and the others have no known cause. A total of hundreds of thousands of clones appear in this sample, 84% of them only once. The ten largest clones capture 8% to 9.5% of the sample. The sequencing sample was made of peripheral blood. The receptor set was obtained from a human donor in a cohort sampled during active COVID-19.

The rearrangement uses TRBV5-6 and TRBJ1-2; maybe TRBD1 (6 bases). V lost 6 bases and J 5 bases, leaving 23 bases between the germline ends. Per germline, CDR1 SGHDT and CDR2 YYEEEE. The CDR3 is 16 amino acids. CDR3 DNA: TGTGCCAGCACGTCCAGGCAGGGGAGTCCAAGGTATGGCTACACCTTC. The encoded protein is CASTSRQGSPRYGYTF. The whole variable domain, filled in from reference TRBV5-6 and TRBJ1-2, reads DAGVTQSPTHLIKTRGQQVTLRCSPKSGHDTVSWYQQALGQGPQFIFQYYEEEERQRGNFPDRFSGHQFPNYSSELNVNALLLGDSALYLCASTSRQGSPRYGYTFGSGTRLTVV.

CDR3 residues: CASSPTRTSGRYEQYF. The CDR3 DNA is TGTGCCAGCAGCCCAACCCGGACTAGCGGGAGGTACGAGCAGTACTTC. The chain links TRBV11-3 to TRBJ2-7; 14 bases match TRBD2. V shed 5 bases and J 4 bases; nucleotides not matched to a gene: 7. The CDR3 runs 16 residues. The V gene's germline CDR1 is SGHNT and CDR2 YENEEA. Drawing the rest from reference TRBV11-3 and TRBJ2-7, the complete variable domain is EAGVVQSPRYKIIEKKQPVAFWCNPISGHNTLYWYLQNLGQGPELLIRYENEEAVDDSQLPKDRFSAERLKGVDSTLKIQPAELGDSAVYLCASSPTRTSGRYEQYFGPGTRLTVT.

The chain carries TRBV11-3 and TRBJ2-1; 11 nucleotides align to TRBD2. Germline CDR1 and CDR2: SGHNT and YENEEA. Trimming removed 5 bases from V and 8 bases from J; junction bases left unmatched: 2. The CDR3 loop spans 13 amino acids. The CDR3 nucleotides read TGTGCCAGCAGCCTTAGCGGGAGGGATGAGCAGTTCTTC. Translation: CASSLSGRDEQFF.

This clone was picked up a small number of times. The rearrangement uses TRBV29-1 and TRBJ1-1, with TRBD1 matching 7 bases. This CDR3 is built from 13 residues. In germline, CDR1 is SQVTM, CDR2 ANQGSEA. Losses at the gene ends were 7 bases for V and 2 bases for J; bases not matched to a gene: 7. This CDR3 reads CSASQGLNTEAFF. CDR3 sequence (DNA): TGCAGCGCTTCACAGGGGTTAAACACTGAAGCTTTCTTT.

The chain uses TRBV5-1 and TRBJ2-7; 7 positions agree with TRBD2. In germline, CDR1 is SGHRS, CDR2 YFSETQ. The CDR3 runs 13 residues. Trimming took 7 bases from V and 3 from J; bases not matched to a gene: 7. The DNA of the CDR3 is TGCGCCAGCGGGGAGGGACCTTACTACGAGCAGTACTTC. Protein: CASGEGPYYEQYF. Using reference TRBV5-1 and TRBJ2-7 for the parts outside the CDR3, the full variable domain is KAGVTQTPRYLIKTRGQQVTLSCSPISGHRSVSWYQQTPGQGLQFLFEYFSETQRNKGNFPGRFSGRQFSNSRSEMNVSTLELGDSALYLCASGEGPYYEQYFGPGTRLTVT.

V gene TRBV3-1 (or the pseudogene TRBV3-2) combines with J gene TRBJ2-3, with D uncertain. V lost 0 bases and J lost 0, with 10 bases in between. The CDR3 sequence is 16 residues long. Germline values: CDR1 LGHDT, CDR2 YNNKEL (reference sequence). Here the CDR3 reads CASSQDLSASTDTQYF. Here the CDR3 DNA reads TGTGCCAGCAGCCAAGATCTATCCGCTAGCACAGATACGCAGTATTTT.

CDR3 region: CASSLAQGTEAFF. CDR3 bases: TGCGCCAGCAGCTTGGCCCAGGGCACTGAAGCTTTCTTT. The chain couples TRBV5-1 to TRBJ1-1, with D perhaps TRBD1 (5 bases). This CDR3 has 13 amino acids. Germline CDR1 is SGHRS and CDR2 is YFSETQ. The V end lost 0 bases, the J end lost 4 bases, and 7 bases lay between the germline ends.

This chain links TRBV5-4 with TRBJ2-1, with 9 bases fitting TRBD2. Germline V CDR1 and CDR2: SGHNT, YYREEE (reference sequence). There are 16 residues in the CDR3. Germline trimming cut 3 bases from V and 1 base from J; bases unmatched to any gene: 5. CDR3 bases: TGTGCCAGCAGCTCGGGACTAGCCTCTTCCTACAATGAGCAGTTCTTC. This gives the protein CASSSGLASSYNEQFF.

This rearrangement joins TRBV6-2 or TRBV6-3 to TRBJ1-5; the match to TRBD1 covers 9 bases. V lost 4 bases, J lost 2 bases, and 15 bases stayed unmatched. The CDR3 is made up of 19 amino acids. The germline V gene encodes CDR1 MNHEY and CDR2 SVGEGT. The CDR3 DNA reads as TGTGCCAGCAGTTTCCCCAGACCGGGACAGGGTTGGGGCAATCAGCCCCAGCATTTT. This translates into CASSFPRPGQGWGNQPQHF.

V usage is TRBV5-6 and J usage is TRBJ2-4, with D maybe TRBD2 (6 bases). Germline loops: CDR1 SGHDT, CDR2 YYEEEE. The CDR3 totals 14 residues. With 0 bases removed from V and 6 bases from J, the gap between germline ends came to 10 bases. The CDR3 region is CASSLGAGRNIQYF. The CDR3 DNA is TGTGCCAGCAGCTTGGGGGCGGGAAGAAACATTCAGTACTTC.

The gene calls are TRBV7-9 and TRBJ2-7; TRBD1 matches at 9 bases. This CDR3 is built from 16 residues. CDR1 and CDR2 from the germline V gene are SEHNR and FQNEAQ (reference sequence). Unmatched junction bases numbered 11, after V lost 5 bases and J lost 3 bases. The CDR3 is CASSPTTGQGYYEQYF. In DNA form, the CDR3 reads TGTGCCAGCAGCCCGACCACGGGACAGGGATACTACGAGCAGTACTTC.

The chain combines TRBV5-1 with TRBJ2-1, with D maybe TRBD2 (5 bases). Trimming took off 2 bases at V and 1 base at J, with 10 bases between the two ends. This CDR3 contains 15 residues. Germline V gives CDR1 SGHRS, CDR2 YFSETQ. The chain's CDR3 is CASSLGGGSYNEQFF. In DNA form, the CDR3 reads TGCGCCAGCAGCTTAGGAGGTGGGTCCTACAATGAGCAGTTCTTC. Drawing the rest from reference TRBV5-1 and TRBJ2-1, the complete variable domain is KAGVTQTPRYLIKTRGQQVTLSCSPISGHRSVSWYQQTPGQGLQFLFEYFSETQRNKGNFPGRFSGRQFSNSRSEMNVSTLELGDSALYLCASSLGGGSYNEQFFGPGTRLTVL.

The chain is built from TRBV28 and TRBJ2-1; D is unresolved. CDR3 length equals 16 residues. V was cut by 1 base and J by 3 bases, with 13 bases left in between. The germline CDR1 and CDR2 sequences are MDHEN and SYDVKM. The CDR3 loop is CASSLLSPAGYNEQFF. The DNA of the CDR3 is TGTGCCAGCAGTTTATTGTCCCCCGCCGGCTACAATGAGCAGTTCTTC. Full variable domain (rest looked up from reference TRBV28 and TRBJ2-1): DVKVTQSSRYLVKRTGEKVFLECVQDMDHENMFWYRQDPGLGLRLIYFSYDVKMKEKGDIPEGYSVSREKKERFSLILESASTNQTSMYLCASSLLSPAGYNEQFFGPGTRLTVL.

The chain uses TRBV9 and TRBJ1-3; no definite D call. CDR1 SGDLS and CDR2 YYNGEE come from the germline V gene. This CDR3 has 16 residues. The V end was cut by 3 bases, the J end by 3 bases, with 16 bases between. CDR3 DNA: TGTGCCAGCAGCGCCCGGGAAGGTCGTTTTGGAAACACCATATATTTT. Translation: CASSAREGRFGNTIYF.

The chain couples TRBV6-2 or TRBV6-3 to TRBJ1-6; D ambiguous. CDR3 length equals 14 residues. Trimming shortened V by 2 bases and J by 10 bases, and 12 bases separated the two germline ends. Germline V gene data show CDR1 as MNHEY and CDR2 as SVGEGT. The CDR3 loop is CASSYHAVNSPLHF. CDR3 bases: TGTGCCAGCAGTTACCATGCGGTCAACTCACCCCTCCACTTT.

The J gene is TRBJ1-5, the V gene TRBV28; the D gene is possibly TRBD1 (5 bases). Germline CDR1 MDHEN, CDR2 SYDVKM. The ends were cut back, 5 bases at V and 4 bases at J, with 15 bases in the middle. The CDR3 extends over 15 amino acids. Written as DNA, the CDR3 is TGTGCCAGCAGTACCCCCAGGGCGAGGAATCAGCCCCAGCATTTT. Translation: CASSTPRARNQPQHF.

The V gene is TRBV19, the J gene TRBJ2-7; D ambiguous. The germline gives CDR1 LNHDA, CDR2 SQIVND (reference sequence). CDR3 size: 10 residues. V lost 7 bases and J lost 4, with 5 bases in between. CDR3 protein: CASILYEQYF. CDR3 nucleotide sequence: TGTGCCAGTATTCTGTACGAGCAGTACTTC.

In this sample, this clone turned up a few times. CDR3 loop: CASSEEPKQFF. The CDR3 region has the DNA TGTGCCAGCAGTGAGGAGCCAAAGCAGTTCTTC. This sequence joins TRBV6-1 and TRBJ2-1; D ambiguous. Germline CDR1 reads MNHNS; CDR2 reads SASEGT. The CDR3 sequence is 11 residues long. The V gene lost 3 bases and the J gene lost 11 bases, with 8 bases spanning the gap.

V usage is TRBV5-1 and J usage is TRBJ2-5; the match to TRBD2 covers 8 bases. The CDR3 totals 15 residues. The germline V gene has CDR1 SGHRS and CDR2 YFSETQ. Trimming at V came to 5 bases and at J to 3 bases, leaving 9 bases not matched to a gene. CDR3 in DNA: TGCGCCAGCAGGAGAACACTTAGCGGGGAAGAGACCCAGTACTTC. As protein: CASRRTLSGEETQYF.

The chain is built from TRBV6-2 or TRBV6-3 and TRBJ1-1, with TRBD1 identical over 7 bases. The CDR3 consists of 14 residues. Trimming at V came to 6 bases and at J to 0 bases, leaving 4 bases not matched to a gene. The germline V gene has CDR1 MNHEY and CDR2 SVGEGT. For the CDR3, the DNA is TGTGCCAGCAGCCGACAGGGAATGAACACTGAAGCTTTCTTT. Translating gives CASSRQGMNTEAFF.

The chain has TRBV4-3 and TRBJ2-2; 8 bases line up with TRBD1. The CDR3 consists of 15 residues. J lost 4 bases, V lost 4 bases, and 5 bases had no gene match. CDR1 is LGHNA, CDR2 YSLEER, per germline. The CDR3 DNA is TGCGCCAGCAGCCTCCGGACAGGGACCACCGGGGAGCTGTTTTTT. It yields the protein CASSLRTGTTGELFF.

Only one count was recorded for this clone. The chain has TRBV7-2 and TRBJ2-5; 10 nucleotides align to TRBD1. CDR3 length equals 15 residues. Trimming took 2 bases from V and 5 from J; bases not matched to a gene: 5. The germline CDR1 and CDR2 sequences are SGHTA and FQGNSA. The CDR3 spells CASSLLTGGWETQYF. The CDR3 coding sequence is TGTGCCAGCAGCTTACTGACAGGGGGCTGGGAGACCCAGTACTTC.

The chain joins TRBV13 to TRBJ2-4, with a weak D call TRBD2 (6 bases). V dropped 5 bases and J dropped 9 bases, with 14 bases sitting between them. Germline V CDR1 and CDR2: PRHDT, FYEKMQ (reference sequence). The CDR3 contains 13 residues. Here the CDR3 reads CASSGGWRAIQYF. The CDR3 DNA reads as TGTGCCAGCAGCGGGGGGTGGCGTGCCATTCAGTACTTC.

CDR3 DNA sequence: TGTGCCAGCAGCTTAGGACTCATAAACAATGAGCAGTTCTTC. Translation: CASSLGLINNEQFF. The rearrangement links TRBV5-6 to TRBJ2-1; maybe TRBD2 (5 bases). V was cut by 2 bases and J by 5 bases, with 11 bases left in between. CDR1 SGHDT and CDR2 YYEEEE come from the germline V gene. This CDR3 has 14 amino acids.